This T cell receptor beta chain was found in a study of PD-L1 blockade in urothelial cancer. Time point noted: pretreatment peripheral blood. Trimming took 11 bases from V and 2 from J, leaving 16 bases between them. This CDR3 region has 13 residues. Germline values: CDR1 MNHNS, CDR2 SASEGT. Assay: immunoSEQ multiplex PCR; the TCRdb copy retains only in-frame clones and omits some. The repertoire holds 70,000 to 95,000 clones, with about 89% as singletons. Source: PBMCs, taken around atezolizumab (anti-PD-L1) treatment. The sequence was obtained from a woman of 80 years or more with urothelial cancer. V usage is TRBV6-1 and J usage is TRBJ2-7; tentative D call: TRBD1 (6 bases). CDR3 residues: CAGNRAPTYEQYF. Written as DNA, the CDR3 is TGTGCCGGAAACAGGGCCCCTACCTACGAGCAGTACTTC.